This T cell receptor beta chain comes out of a study of cytomegalovirus exposure and HLA in healthy donors. Study summary: Early on, a data release was issued that held roughly 80 million unique TCRs from HLA-typed donors.

60 Vbeta and 13 Jbeta primers were used in PCR. Produced via immunoSEQ multiplex PCR; TCRdb's table is partial and in-frame only. Of about 120,000 clones listed, roughly 70% are singletons. This cohort consisted of healthy bone marrow donors. A note on this clone: The antigen is undetermined.

Germline lookup yields CDR1 SGDLS and CDR2 YYNGEE. CDR3 length: 14 amino acids. Trimming left V 0 bases short and J 7 bases short, with 10 bases between. Whole-study results and caveats: Analyses of presence and absence presupposed an approximately uniform sequencing depth across donors.

The V and J genes are TRBV9 and TRBJ2-2, with D unclear. The material sequenced was PBMCs. The source of this sequence is a woman aged 18-29 years in good health and CMV-seronegative. CDR3 nucleotide sequence: TGTGCCAGCAGCGTAGCTATAGCTAACGGGGAGCTGTTTTTT. It encodes CASSVAIANGELFF.